A single sample is the source of the 17 T cell receptor beta chains below, sequenced in a study of blood T cell repertoires in COVID-19. The repertoire was sequenced with immunoSEQ multiplex PCR; TCRdb's copy has only in-frame clones and lacks some. Counted here are more than 100,000 clones, roughly nine tenths occurring once; the ten biggest clones make up 6.2%. The specimen was peripheral blood. The receptors stem from a human donor in a cohort sampled during active COVID-19.

The chain employs TRBV6-1 and TRBJ1-1, with a weak D call TRBD1 (6 bases). Germline CDR1 and CDR2: MNHNS and SASEGT. The CDR3 has 14 residues. The V end was cut by 3 bases, the J end by 0 bases, with 8 bases between. The CDR3 nucleotides are TGTGCCAGCAGTGAGCAGGGGTTGAACACTGAAGCTTTCTTT. It encodes CASSEQGLNTEAFF.

The chain couples TRBV10-2 to TRBJ1-2; no clear D. This CDR3 spans 12 amino acids. The V end was cut by 1 base, the J end by 6 bases, with 6 bases between. The germline CDR1 and CDR2 sequences are WSHSY and SAAADI. The CDR3 coding sequence is TGCGCCAGCAGTGAGTTCGGGGATGGCTACACCTTC. This codes for CASSEFGDGYTF.

V is TRBV5-6 and J is TRBJ1-3; 11 bases are shared with TRBD1. Germline V gives CDR1 SGHDT, CDR2 YYEEEE. The CDR3 covers 15 residues. After removal of 8 bases from V and 7 bases from J, the junction contained 11 bases not matched to a gene. The CDR3 loop reads CASARTGGLENTIYF. The DNA for the CDR3 is TGTGCCAGTGCTAGGACAGGGGGCTTGGAGAACACCATATATTTT.

In this sample, this clone turned up once. The gene calls are TRBV18 and TRBJ2-7; 11 bases align to TRBD2. Germline V lookup: CDR1 KGHSH, CDR2 LQKENI. This CDR3 comprises 14 residues. Trimming took 8 bases from V and 0 from J; bases not matched to a gene: 3. The CDR3 DNA reads TGTGCCAGCACGGGACTAGCGGTCTCCTACGAGCAGTACTTC. Translated: CASTGLAVSYEQYF.

V gene TRBV28 combines with J gene TRBJ1-5; weak D call: TRBD1 (5 bases). CDR1 and CDR2 from the germline V gene are MDHEN and SYDVKM. CDR3 length: 18 residues. Trimming removed 3 bases at V and 0 bases at J, with 18 bases between. In nucleotides, the CDR3 is TGTGCCAGCAGTTTTGGTAGGAAGAAGGGGTATAGCAATCAGCCCCAGCATTTT. This translates into CASSFGRKKGYSNQPQHF.

In DNA, the CDR3 is TGCGCCACCCCAGGACGACGAGCGGGCAATCAGCCCCAGCATTTT. It is translated as CATPGRRAGNQPQHF. The J gene is TRBJ1-5, the V gene TRBV23-1; D uncertain. TRBV23-1 is recorded as an ORF, its role being uncertain. V lost 10 bases, J lost 2 bases, and 18 bases lay in between. The CDR3 sequence is 15 residues long.

The rearrangement links TRBV27 to TRBJ1-1, with D hard to call. CDR1 MNHEY and CDR2 SMNVEV come from the germline V gene (reference sequence). The length of the CDR3 is 13 residues. The ends were cut back, 6 bases at V and 1 base at J, with 9 bases in the middle. CDR3 nucleotide sequence: TGTGCCAGCAGCGAAGCGGGGAACACTGAAGCTTTCTTT. Amino acids: CASSEAGNTEAFF.

The chain combines TRBV2 with TRBJ2-3; perhaps TRBD1 as D (5 bases). V shed 8 bases and J shed 3 bases, with 9 bases lying between them. Per the germline V gene, CDR1 is SNHLY and CDR2 is FYNNEI. There are 12 residues in the CDR3. CDR3 nucleotide sequence: TGTGCCAGCGATAAGGGGACAGATACGCAGTATTTT. Its translation: CASDKGTDTQYF. The full variable domain, completed using reference TRBV2 and TRBJ2-3, is EPEVTQTPSHQVTQMGQEVILRCVPISNHLYFYWYRQILGQKVEFLVSFYNNEISEKSEIFDDQFSVERPDGSNFTLKIRSTKLEDSAMYFCASDKGTDTQYFGPGTRLTVL.

This clone was recorded only once. This sequence joins TRBV6-5 and TRBJ1-1, with 8 bases lining up with TRBD1. CDR3 length: 14 amino acids. Trimming removed 7 bases from V and 4 bases from J; junction bases left unmatched: 8. CDR1 and CDR2 (germline): MNHEY, SVGAGI. This chain's CDR3 is CASNLGQGGTEAFF. CDR3 coding DNA: TGTGCCAGCAACCTTGGACAGGGCGGCACTGAAGCTTTCTTT.

This clone was detected once. The genes are TRBV24-1 and TRBJ2-5; tentatively, D is TRBD1 (6 bases). Germline V lookup: CDR1 KGHDR, CDR2 SFDVKD. Trimming pared 4 bases from V and 3 bases from J, leaving 11 bases between. The CDR3 spans 14 residues. CDR3 sequence reads: CATSDPTGKETQYF. CDR3 DNA: TGTGCCACCAGTGACCCGACAGGAAAAGAGACCCAGTACTTC.

V usage is TRBV4-2 and J usage is TRBJ2-1; TRBD2 matches 12 bases. Unmatched junction bases numbered 5, after V lost 5 bases and J lost 3 bases. The CDR3 length is 16 residues. The germline CDR1 and CDR2 sequences are LGHNA and YNFKEQ. CDR3 amino acids: CASSAGTSGLYNEQFF. CDR3 in DNA: TGTGCCAGCAGCGCCGGGACTAGCGGGCTCTACAATGAGCAGTTCTTC.

The V gene is TRBV27, the J gene TRBJ2-1, with 9 nucleotides matching TRBD1. Looked up from germline, CDR1 is MNHEY and CDR2 is SMNVEV (reference sequence). The CDR3 has 13 residues. The ends lost 6 bases at V and 7 bases at J; junction bases unmatched: 4. This CDR3 reads CASSIGQGNEQFF. In nucleotides, the CDR3 is TGTGCCAGCAGCATCGGACAGGGGAATGAGCAGTTCTTC.

J is TRBJ2-5 and V is TRBV5-1; 9 bases line up with TRBD2. There are 16 residues in the CDR3. J gave up 0 bases and V 0 bases, and 3 bases lay outside the gene matches. Per the germline V gene, CDR1 is SGHRS and CDR2 is YFSETQ. The CDR3, as DNA: TGCGCCAGCAGCTTGGGAGCGGGGGGAAACCAAGAGACCCAGTACTTC. Its protein is CASSLGAGGNQETQYF.

V usage is TRBV5-1 and J usage is TRBJ2-1; 12 positions match TRBD2. The V gene's germline CDR1 is SGHRS and CDR2 YFSETQ. This CDR3 has 14 residues. V lost 4 bases to trimming and J lost 6 bases; unmatched junction nucleotides: 2. CDR3 amino acids: CASSLGLAGNEQFF. CDR3 in DNA: TGCGCCAGCAGCCTGGGACTAGCGGGCAATGAGCAGTTCTTC.

This clone was observed a handful of times. This chain joins TRBV6-5 and TRBJ1-2; 7 nucleotides line up with TRBD1. V shed 2 bases and J 1 base; nucleotides not matched to a gene: 4. This CDR3 contains 15 residues. The V gene's germline CDR1 is MNHEY and CDR2 SVGAGI. CDR3 region: CASSYGTDYNYGYTF. CDR3 in DNA: TGTGCCAGCAGTTACGGGACAGATTATAACTATGGCTACACCTTC.

This chain connects TRBV6-5 to TRBJ1-2; TRBD1 agrees at 7 bases. Germline-derived CDR1 and CDR2 are MNHEY and SVGAGI. The CDR3 length is 11 residues. V gave up 8 bases and J gave up 8 bases; unmatched junction bases: 5. The CDR3 DNA is TGTGCCAGCGACAGGGCCTCCGGCTACACCTTC. Translation gives CASDRASGYTF.

The rearrangement links TRBV5-1 to TRBJ1-1; 7 bases agree with TRBD1. V shed 4 bases, J shed 0 bases, and the junction held 9 bases outside the gene matches. The germline V gene has CDR1 SGHRS and CDR2 YFSETQ. This CDR3 spans 16 amino acids. The CDR3 nucleotides are TGCGCCAGCAGCCCCCGGGACAGAACAATGAACACTGAAGCTTTCTTT. Protein sequence: CASSPRDRTMNTEAFF. The whole variable domain, filled in from reference TRBV5-1 and TRBJ1-1, reads KAGVTQTPRYLIKTRGQQVTLSCSPISGHRSVSWYQQTPGQGLQFLFEYFSETQRNKGNFPGRFSGRQFSNSRSEMNVSTLELGDSALYLCASSPRDRTMNTEAFFGQGTRLTVV.